This T cell receptor beta chain comes out of a study of cytomegalovirus exposure and HLA in healthy donors. Points from the study as a whole: Accounts indicate the classifier identified cytomegalovirus status with strong specificity and sensitivity. First-cohort TCR clusters tended to co-occur in the roughly 130 validation repertoires, a later analysis found. The study labeled more than 150 TCR beta chains cytomegalovirus-associated. Across donors, most TCRs were seen rarely, yet some public ones were widespread.

Profiling relied on immunoSEQ multiplex PCR, and the TCRdb table lists in-frame clones only, not all of them. The table lists approximately 140,000 clones, around 88% of them singletons, with about 7.9% in the top ten. V dropped 6 bases and J dropped 1 base, with 10 bases sitting between them. This CDR3 spans 13 amino acids. From germline, CDR1 is MDHEN and CDR2 SYDVKM. For this clone: Antigen specificity is unknown.

The sequenced material came from PBMCs. The origin of this receptor is a woman aged 18 to 35 in good health and CMV-seropositive. The V gene is TRBV28, the J gene TRBJ2-7, with D perhaps matching TRBD2 (5 bases). Written as DNA, the CDR3 is TGTGCCAGCAGATTTCCGGGATCCTACGAGCAGTACTTC. Protein product: CASRFPGSYEQYF. The complete variable domain, with remaining parts taken from reference TRBV28 and TRBJ2-7, reads DVKVTQSSRYLVKRTGEKVFLECVQDMDHENMFWYRQDPGLGLRLIYFSYDVKMKEKGDIPEGYSVSREKKERFSLILESASTNQTSMYLCASRFPGSYEQYFGPGTRLTVT.